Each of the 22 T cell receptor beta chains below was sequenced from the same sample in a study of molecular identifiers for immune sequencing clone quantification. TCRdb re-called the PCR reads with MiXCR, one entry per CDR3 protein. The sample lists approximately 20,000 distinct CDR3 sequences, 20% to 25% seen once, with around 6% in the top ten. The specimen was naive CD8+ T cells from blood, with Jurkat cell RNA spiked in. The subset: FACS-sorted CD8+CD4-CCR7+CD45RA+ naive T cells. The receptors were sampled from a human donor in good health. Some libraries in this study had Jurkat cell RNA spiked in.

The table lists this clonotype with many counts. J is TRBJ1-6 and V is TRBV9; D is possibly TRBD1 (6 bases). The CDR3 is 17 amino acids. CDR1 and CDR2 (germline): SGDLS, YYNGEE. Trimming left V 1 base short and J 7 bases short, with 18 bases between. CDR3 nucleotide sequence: TGTGCCAGCAGCGTAAGTTCCCGGGACACAGAGAATTCACCCCTCCACTTT. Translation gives CASSVSSRDTENSPLHF.

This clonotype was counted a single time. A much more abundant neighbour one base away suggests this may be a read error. CDR3 nucleotide sequence: TGTGCCAGCAGTGAAGTCCAACTAGCTACCGGGGAGCTGCTTTTT. This codes for CASSEVQLATGELLF. The chain employs TRBV2 and TRBJ2-2; the D gene is possibly TRBD2 (6 bases). Germline CDR1 reads SNHLY; CDR2 reads FYNNEI. This CDR3 region has 15 residues.

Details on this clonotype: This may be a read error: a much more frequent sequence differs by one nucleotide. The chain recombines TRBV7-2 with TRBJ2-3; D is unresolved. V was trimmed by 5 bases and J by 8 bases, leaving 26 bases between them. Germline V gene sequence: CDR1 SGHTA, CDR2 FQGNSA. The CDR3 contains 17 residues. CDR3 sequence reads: CASSPGRARVVGGTQYF. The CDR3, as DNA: TGTGCCAGCAGCCCCGGTAGGGCGAGAGTGGTCGGCGGTACGCAGTATTTT.

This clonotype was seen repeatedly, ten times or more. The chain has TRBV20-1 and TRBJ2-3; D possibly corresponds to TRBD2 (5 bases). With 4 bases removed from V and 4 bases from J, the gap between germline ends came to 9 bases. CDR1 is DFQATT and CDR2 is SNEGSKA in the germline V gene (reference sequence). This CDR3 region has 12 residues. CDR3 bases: TGCAGTGCTAAAACTAGGCCAGATACGCAGTATTTT. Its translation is CSAKTRPDTQYF.

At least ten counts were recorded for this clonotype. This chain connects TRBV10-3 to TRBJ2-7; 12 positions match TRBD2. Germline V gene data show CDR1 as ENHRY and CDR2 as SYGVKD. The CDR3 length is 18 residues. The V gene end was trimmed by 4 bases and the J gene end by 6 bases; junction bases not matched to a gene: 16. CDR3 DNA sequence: TGTGCCATCAGTGGCGATCAGACGACTAGCGGGAGACCCCTCGAGCAGTACTTC. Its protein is CAISGDQTTSGRPLEQYF.

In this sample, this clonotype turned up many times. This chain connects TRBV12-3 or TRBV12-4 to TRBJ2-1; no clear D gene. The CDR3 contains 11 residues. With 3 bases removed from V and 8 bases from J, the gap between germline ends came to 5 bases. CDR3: CASSFLYEQFF. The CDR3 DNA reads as TGTGCCAGCAGTTTTCTCTATGAGCAGTTCTTC.

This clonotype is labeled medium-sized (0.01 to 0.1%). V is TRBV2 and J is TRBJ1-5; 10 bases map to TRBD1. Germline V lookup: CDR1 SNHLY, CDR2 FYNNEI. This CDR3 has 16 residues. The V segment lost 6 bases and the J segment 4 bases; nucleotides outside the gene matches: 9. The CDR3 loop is CASRGTGATANQPQHF. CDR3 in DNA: TGTGCCAGCAGAGGGACAGGGGCCACAGCGAATCAGCCCCAGCATTTT.

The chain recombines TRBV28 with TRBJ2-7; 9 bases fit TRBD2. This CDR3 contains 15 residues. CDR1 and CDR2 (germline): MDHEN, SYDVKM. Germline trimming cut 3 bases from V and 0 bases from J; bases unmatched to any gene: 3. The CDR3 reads CASSFSGRSSYEQYF. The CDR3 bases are TGTGCCAGCAGTTTCAGCGGGAGGAGCTCCTACGAGCAGTACTTC.

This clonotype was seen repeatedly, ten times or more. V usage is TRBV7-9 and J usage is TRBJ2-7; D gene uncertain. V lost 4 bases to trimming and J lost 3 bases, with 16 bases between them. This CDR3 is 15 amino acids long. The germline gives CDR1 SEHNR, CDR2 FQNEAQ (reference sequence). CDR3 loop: CASSSPALGSYEQYF. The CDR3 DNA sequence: TGTGCCAGCAGCTCCCCCGCGCTGGGCAGCTACGAGCAGTACTTC.

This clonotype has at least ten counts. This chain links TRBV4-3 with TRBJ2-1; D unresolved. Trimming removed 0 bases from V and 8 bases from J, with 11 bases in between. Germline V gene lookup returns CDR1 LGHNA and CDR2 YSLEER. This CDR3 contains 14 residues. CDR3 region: CASSQETELDEQFF. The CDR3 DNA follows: TGCGCCAGCAGCCAAGAGACCGAATTGGATGAGCAGTTCTTC.

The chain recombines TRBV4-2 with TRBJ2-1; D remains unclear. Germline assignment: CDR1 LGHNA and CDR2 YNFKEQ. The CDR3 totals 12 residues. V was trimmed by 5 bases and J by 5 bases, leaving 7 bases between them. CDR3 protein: CASSVADNEQFF. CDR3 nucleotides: TGTGCCAGCAGCGTTGCAGACAATGAGCAGTTCTTC.

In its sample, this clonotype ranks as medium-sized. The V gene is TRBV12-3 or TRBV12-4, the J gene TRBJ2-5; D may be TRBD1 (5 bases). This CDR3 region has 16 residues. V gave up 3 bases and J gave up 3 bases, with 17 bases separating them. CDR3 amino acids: CASSFKKGMGEETQYF. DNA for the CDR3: TGTGCCAGCAGTTTCAAGAAGGGGATGGGTGAAGAGACCCAGTACTTC.

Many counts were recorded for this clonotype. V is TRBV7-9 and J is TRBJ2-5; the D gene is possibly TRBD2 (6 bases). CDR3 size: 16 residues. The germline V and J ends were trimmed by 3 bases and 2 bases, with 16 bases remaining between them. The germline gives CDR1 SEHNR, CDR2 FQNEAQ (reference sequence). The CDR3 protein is CASSLTGLRGQETQYF. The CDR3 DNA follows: TGTGCCAGCAGCTTGACGGGACTTCGAGGACAAGAGACCCAGTACTTC.

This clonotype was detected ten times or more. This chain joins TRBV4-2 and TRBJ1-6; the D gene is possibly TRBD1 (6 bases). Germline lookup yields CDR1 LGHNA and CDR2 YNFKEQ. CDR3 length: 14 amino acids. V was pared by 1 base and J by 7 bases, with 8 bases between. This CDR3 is CASSQGTGNSPLHF. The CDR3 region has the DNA TGTGCCAGCAGCCAAGGAACAGGGAATTCACCCCTCCACTTT.

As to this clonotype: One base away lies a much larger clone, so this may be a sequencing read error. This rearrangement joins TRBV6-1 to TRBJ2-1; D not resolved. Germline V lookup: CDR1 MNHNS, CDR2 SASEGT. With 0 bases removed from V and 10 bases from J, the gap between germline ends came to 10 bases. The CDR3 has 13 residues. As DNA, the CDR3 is TGTGCCAGCAGTGAAGCGCAGGTTTACGAGCAGTTCTTC. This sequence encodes CASSEAQVYEQFF.

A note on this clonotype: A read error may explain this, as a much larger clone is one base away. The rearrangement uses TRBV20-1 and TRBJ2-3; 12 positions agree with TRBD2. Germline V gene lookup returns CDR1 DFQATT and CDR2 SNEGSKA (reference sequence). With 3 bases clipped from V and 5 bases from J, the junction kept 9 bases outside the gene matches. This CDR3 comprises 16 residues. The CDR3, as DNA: TGCAGTGCTAGTATCCTGACTAGCGGGAGAATAGATACGCAGTATTTT. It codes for CSASILTSGRIDTQYF.

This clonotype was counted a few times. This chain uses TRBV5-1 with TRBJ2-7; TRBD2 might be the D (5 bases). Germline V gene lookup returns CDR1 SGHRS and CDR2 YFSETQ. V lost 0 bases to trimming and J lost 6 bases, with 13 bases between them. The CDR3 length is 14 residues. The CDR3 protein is CASSLVGVTSEQYF. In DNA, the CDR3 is TGCGCCAGCAGCTTGGTGGGAGTAACGAGCGAGCAGTACTTC.

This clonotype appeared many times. This CDR3 reads CASRPGQITGELFF. CDR3 sequence (DNA): TGTGCCAGCAGACCCGGACAGATCACCGGGGAGCTGTTTTTT. The rearrangement uses TRBV2 and TRBJ2-2, with D maybe TRBD1 (6 bases). In germline, CDR1 is SNHLY, CDR2 FYNNEI. V was clipped by 6 bases and J by 4 bases, with 12 bases between them. The CDR3 length is 14 residues.

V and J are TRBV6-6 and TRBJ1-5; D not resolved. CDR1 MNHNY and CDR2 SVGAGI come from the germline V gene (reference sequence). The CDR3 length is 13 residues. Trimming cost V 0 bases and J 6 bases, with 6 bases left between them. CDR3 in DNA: TGTGCCAGCAGTTACTCGAACGGTCAGCCCCAGCATTTT. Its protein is CASSYSNGQPQHF.

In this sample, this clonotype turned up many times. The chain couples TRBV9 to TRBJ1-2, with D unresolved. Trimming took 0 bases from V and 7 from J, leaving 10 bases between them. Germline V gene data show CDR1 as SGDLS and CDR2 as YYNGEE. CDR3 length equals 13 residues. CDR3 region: CASSVEGALGYTF. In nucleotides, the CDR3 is TGTGCCAGCAGCGTAGAGGGAGCTCTTGGCTACACCTTC.

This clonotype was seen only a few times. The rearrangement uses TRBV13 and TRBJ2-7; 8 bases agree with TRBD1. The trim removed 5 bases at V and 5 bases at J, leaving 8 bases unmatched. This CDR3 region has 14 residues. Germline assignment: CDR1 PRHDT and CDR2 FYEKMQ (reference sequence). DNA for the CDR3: TGTGCCAGCAGCGTGGACAGGGCGAGCAACGAGCAGTACTTC. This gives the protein CASSVDRASNEQYF. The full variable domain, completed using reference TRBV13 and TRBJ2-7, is AAGVIQSPRHLIKEKRETATLKCYPIPRHDTVYWYQQGPGQDPQFLISFYEKMQSDKGSIPDRFSAQQFSDYHSELNMSSLELGDSALYFCASSVDRASNEQYFGPGTRLTVT.

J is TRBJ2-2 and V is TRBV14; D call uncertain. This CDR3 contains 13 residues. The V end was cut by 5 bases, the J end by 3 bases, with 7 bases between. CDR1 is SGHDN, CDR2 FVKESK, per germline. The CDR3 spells CASSVHDTGELFF. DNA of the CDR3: TGTGCCAGCAGCGTACACGACACCGGGGAGCTGTTTTTT.